This section outlines one TCR beta chain sequence together with its context. The antigen remains unidentified. CDR3 length: 14 amino acids. The V and J ends lost 3 bases and 4 bases, in that order; junction bases with no gene match: 6. Germline CDR1 reads DFQATT; CDR2 reads SNEGSKA (reference sequence). The data originate from a study of CD8 T cells in ankylosing spondylitis. General observations from the study: Seemingly characteristic of ankylosing spondylitis blood was a TCR beta motif consisting of 7 or 8 highly homologous variants. The study looked at matched synovial fluid samples from ankylosing spondylitis patients. Disease-linked clones were reported to be significantly enriched there.

5'-RACE, quantitative and with molecular barcodes, yielded the TCR beta libraries. TCRdb independently ran MiXCR on the 5' RACE reads; one entry per CDR3 protein. The profile shows approximately 400,000 distinct CDR3 sequences, roughly 27% of them singletons. This receptor was identified in a male donor with ankylosing spondylitis. The chain is built from TRBV20-1 and TRBJ2-1, with 7 bases identical to TRBD2. Sequencing was performed on blood, either unsorted or a sorted T cell fraction (not recorded which). The CDR3 spells CSARSGEGYNEQFF. The CDR3 nucleotides are TGCAGTGCTAGGTCCGGGGAGGGTTACAATGAGCAGTTCTTC.